The clone carrying this T cell receptor (beta chain) was seen at least ten times. These data belong to a study of metastatic and nonmetastatic thyroid tumors. As handled by the study authors: Variation in CDR3 across clinicopathological groups served as the basis for constructing a distant-metastasis classifier in papillary thyroid cancer. TCRdb re-called the PCR reads via MiXCR. The V and J calls were determined by TCRdb, not by the authors. The table lists 20,000 to 25,000 clones, 15% to 19% of them singletons, with about 36% in the top ten. Germline lookup yields CDR1 KGHSH and CDR2 LQKENI. Trimming took off 2 bases at V and 6 bases at J, with 11 bases between the two ends. The CDR3 is 13 amino acids. No treatment had been given to any patient before thyroid surgery.

Material for sequencing was blood. This chain uses TRBV18 with TRBJ2-7, with D perhaps TRBD1 (7 bases). The sequence was collected from a female donor with papillary thyroid cancer or a benign thyroid nodule (not recorded which). Some clones in this sample may be carry-over from other donors' samples. The CDR3: CASSPGGGFEQYF. The CDR3 DNA is TGTGCCAGCTCACCAGGAGGGGGCTTCGAGCAGTACTTC. Filled out from reference TRBV18 and TRBJ2-7, the complete variable domain reads NAGVMQNPRHLVRRRGQEARLRCSPMKGHSHVYWYRQLPEEGLKFMVYLQKENIIDESGMPKERFSAEFPKEGPSILRIQQVVRGDSAAYFCASSPGGGFEQYFGPGTRLTVT.